Listed below are T cell receptor beta chains from one sample, sequenced in a study of Graves' ophthalmopathy and Graves' hyperthyroidism. TCRdb re-called the multiplex PCR reads with MiXCR, one entry per CDR3 protein. This table holds fewer than 400,000 distinct CDR3 sequences, around 18% found once. The sample consisted of peripheral blood. The source of these receptors is a woman younger than 30 with Graves' ophthalmopathy. CDR3s include the opening cysteine and the closing phenylalanine or tryptophan. Fields, in order: J gene, D gene, clone size, V gene, CDR3 DNA, CDR3 protein. A D gene is named only where the DNA matches it firmly. Clone size appears in some rows only: once, few, many, or a class for an expanded clone.

TRBJ1-2,NA,NA,TRBV27,TGTGCCAGCAGCTCCGGAAGTTCCCTTGGCTACACCTTC,CASSSGSSLGYTF
TRBJ2-5,NA,many,TRBV19,TGTGCCAGTAGTATGATGGGCGGACTACAAGAGACCCAGTACTTC,CASSMMGGLQETQYF
TRBJ2-5,NA,many,TRBV10-2,TGCGTCAGCAGTGTGAACTTTCAAGAGACCCAGTACTTC,CVSSVNFQETQYF
TRBJ2-5,NA,NA,TRBV27,TGTGCCAGCAGCCCCAACCCCGGCTATCAAGAGACCCAGTACTTC,CASSPNPGYQETQYF
TRBJ1-5,NA,many,TRBV28,TGTGCCAGCGCGGACCGAATGAGCAATCAGCCCCAGCATTTT,CASADRMSNQPQHF
TRBJ2-5,NA,NA,TRBV12-3/TRBV12-4,TGTGCCAGCAGTTTATATGTAGGGATGAGGGACCAAGAGACCCAGTACTTC,CASSLYVGMRDQETQYF
TRBJ1-1,NA,many,TRBV4-2,TGTGCCAGCAGCCAAAATAAGGATTGGGGACCCATGAACACTGAAGCTTTCTTT,CASSQNKDWGPMNTEAFF
TRBJ1-1,NA,many,TRBV2,TGTGCCAGCACCCATAAACCGGCCTCTAACACTGAAGCTTTCTTT,CASTHKPASNTEAFF
TRBJ1-1,NA,many,TRBV7-9,TGTGCCAGCAGCTCATTCGGAGGAGCTTTCTTT,CASSSFGGAFF
TRBJ2-7,NA,many,TRBV12-3/TRBV12-4,TGTGCCAGCAGTTTGGCAGGGGCCGAGCAGTACTTC,CASSLAGAEQYF
TRBJ2-7,NA,many,TRBV28,TGTGCCAGCTGCCCCCCGTGGTCCTCCTACGAGCAGTACTTC,CASCPPWSSYEQYF
TRBJ1-1,NA,NA,TRBV20-1,TGCAGTGCCCCCGGGCAGATACACACTGAAGCTTTCTTT,CSAPGQIHTEAFF
TRBJ2-3,TRBD2,NA,TRBV12-3/TRBV12-4,TGTGCCATCAGTTTAGCGGGAGTCGCAGATACGCAGTATTTT,CAISLAGVADTQYF
TRBJ1-1,NA,many,TRBV18,TGTGCCAGCTCACGGGGTATTGACACTGAAGCTTTCTTT,CASSRGIDTEAFF
TRBJ2-7,NA,many,TRBV11-2,TGTGCCAGCAGGGCACCTTCAAGCGAGCAGTACTTC,CASRAPSSEQYF
TRBJ2-2,NA,NA,TRBV24-1,TGTGCCACCAGTCGAGGGAGCCGGGAGCTGTTTTTT,CATSRGSRELFF
TRBJ1-2,TRBD1,many,TRBV5-1,TGCGCCAGCAGCTTTCGTCCCCAGGGGGCGCTTGGCTACACCTTC,CASSFRPQGALGYTF
TRBJ2-7,NA,many,TRBV10-3,TGTGCCATCAGTGGGACAGTGACGCCCTACGAGCAGTACTTC,CAISGTVTPYEQYF
TRBJ2-2,NA,many,TRBV12-3/TRBV12-4,TGTGCCAGCAGTCACTACAGGGACACCGGGGAGCTGTTTTTT,CASSHYRDTGELFF
TRBJ1-5,TRBD1,many,TRBV19,TGTGCCAGTAGTATCAAACGCTCAGGGGGTTATCAGCCCCAGCATTTT,CASSIKRSGGYQPQHF
TRBJ2-2,TRBD2,many,TRBV12-5,TGTGCTAGTGGCTTTACTAGCGCTTCGAACACCGGGGAGCTGTTTTTT,CASGFTSASNTGELFF
TRBJ1-3,NA,many,TRBV19,TGTGCCAGTAGCATCAACGCAGTCTCTGGAAACACCATATATTTT,CASSINAVSGNTIYF
TRBJ1-6,NA,NA,TRBV28,TGTGCCAGCAGTTCCCTCGGGAGAAATAATTCACCCCTCCACTTT,CASSSLGRNNSPLHF
TRBJ1-6,NA,many,TRBV12-3/TRBV12-4,TGTGCCAGCAGTTTAAGGACCGAATCACCCCTCCACTTT,CASSLRTESPLHF
TRBJ2-5,TRBD2,NA,TRBV20-1,TGCAGTGCAAGACTAGCCCAAGAGACCCAGTACTTC,CSARLAQETQYF
TRBJ1-1,NA,many,TRBV12-3/TRBV12-4,TGTGCCAGCAGTTTAGGGGGGGAAGAGGTAGCTTTCTTT,CASSLGGEEVAFF
TRBJ1-1,NA,many,TRBV20-1,TGCAGTGCTAGAGATAGGCCTACTGAAGCTTTCTTT,CSARDRPTEAFF
TRBJ1-6,NA,NA,TRBV10-3,TGTGCCATCAGCGGGACTGACAATTCACCCCTCCACTTT,CAISGTDNSPLHF
TRBJ2-2,TRBD2,many,TRBV12-3/TRBV12-4,TGTGCCAGCAGTTTAGGGGACTATAAAACCGGGGAGCTGTTTTTT,CASSLGDYKTGELFF
TRBJ2-6,NA,many,TRBV2,TGTGCCAGCAGTGTCCCCCGGACCTCTGGGGCCAACGTCCTGACTTTC,CASSVPRTSGANVLTF
TRBJ2-5,NA,NA,TRBV7-3,TGTGCCAGCAGCTTAACGCGGCGGGAGACCCAGTACTTC,CASSLTRRETQYF
TRBJ1-5,TRBD1,many,TRBV6-2/TRBV6-3,TGTGCCGGTGGGACAGGGGGTACCCGGCCCCAGCATTTT,CAGGTGGTRPQHF
TRBJ1-1,TRBD1,many,TRBV28,TGTGCCAGCAGTTTACCCGGGACAGGGGACTTGAACACTGAAGCTTTCTTT,CASSLPGTGDLNTEAFF
TRBJ1-1,NA,NA,TRBV29-1,TGCAGCGTTGGGACAGCTTTCTTT,CSVGTAFF
TRBJ2-5,TRBD2,NA,TRBV7-3,TGTGCCAGCAGCTTAGCGGGAGCCCCGGGGGAGACCCAGTACTTC,CASSLAGAPGETQYF
TRBJ1-1,NA,many,TRBV12-3/TRBV12-4,TGTGCCAGCAGTGCCCTCGGAGTAAACACTGAAGCTTTCTTT,CASSALGVNTEAFF
TRBJ2-5,NA,many,TRBV7-2,TGTGCCAGCAGCTGGGGAGGGGGGCTAGAGACCCAGTACTTC,CASSWGGGLETQYF
TRBJ1-1,NA,many,TRBV30,TGTGCCTGGAGTGGAGACCGACGTCCTGAAGCTTTCTTT,CAWSGDRRPEAFF
TRBJ1-1,TRBD1,many,TRBV28,TGTGCCAGCTGGGGGGACAGGGAGAGGGTGAACACTGAAGCTTTCTTT,CASWGDRERVNTEAFF
TRBJ1-1,NA,many,TRBV30,TGTGCCTGGAGCCGACTGGGACTTCTGAACACTGAAGCTTTCTTT,CAWSRLGLLNTEAFF
TRBJ2-7,TRBD1,NA,TRBV6-4,TGTGCCAGCAGTACTGTCCGGGACAGGGTGGGAACCTACGAGCAGTACTTC,CASSTVRDRVGTYEQYF
TRBJ2-7,NA,many,TRBV4-1,TGCGCCAGCAGCCAAGACCAGGACCGCATGCGGTACTTC,CASSQDQDRMRYF
TRBJ1-2,NA,NA,TRBV6-2/TRBV6-3,TGTGCCAGCAGTTACTCGACTGGACGACACTATGGCTACACCTTC,CASSYSTGRHYGYTF
TRBJ2-6,TRBD1,many,TRBV11-2,TGTGCCAGCAGCCCGAGGGGACAGGGTATCGGTGGGGCCAACGTCCTGACTTTC,CASSPRGQGIGGANVLTF
TRBJ2-7,TRBD2,NA,TRBV6-2/TRBV6-3,TGTGCCAGCACGGGACTAGCGGGAGGTTACGAGCAGTACTTC,CASTGLAGGYEQYF
TRBJ1-6,TRBD1,many,TRBV28,TGTGCCAGCAGTTTAGAGGGGTCGGGACAGCACTTT,CASSLEGSGQHF
TRBJ1-2,NA,many,TRBV7-9,TGTGCCAGCAGCTTAGCACTATCTACAGGGACCCAAGGGGGCTACACCTTC,CASSLALSTGTQGGYTF
TRBJ2-5,TRBD2,many,TRBV24-1,TGTGCCACCAGTGCAACTAGCGGGGGGCTCTACCAAGAGACCCAGTACTTC,CATSATSGGLYQETQYF
TRBJ2-4,NA,many,TRBV20-1,TGCAGTGCTATTCGGACGCAGGACAGTGGTCCCATTCAGTACTTC,CSAIRTQDSGPIQYF
TRBJ1-5,NA,many,TRBV28,TGTGCCAGCAGTCCCCCGGCAGAACAGCCCCAGCATTTT,CASSPPAEQPQHF
TRBJ1-5,NA,many,TRBV3-1,TGTGCCAGCAGCCAAGCAGGGAGTGGCAATCAGCCCCAGCATTTT,CASSQAGSGNQPQHF
TRBJ1-5,NA,many,TRBV12-3/TRBV12-4,TGTGCCAGCAGTTTTGCCAGCGGGCGAATAAATCAGCCCCAGCATTTT,CASSFASGRINQPQHF
TRBJ2-7,NA,many,TRBV5-1,TGCGCCAGCAGCCCCCGCCCTACCCCTAGGGTTGAGCAGTACTTC,CASSPRPTPRVEQYF
TRBJ1-1,NA,many,TRBV28,TGTGCCAGCGCGTGGGGTGAAGCTTTCTTT,CASAWGEAFF